These T cell receptor beta chains were read from a single sample in a study of early T cells in non-severe SARS-CoV-2 infection. TCRdb itself ran the 5' RACE reads through MiXCR, one entry per CDR3 protein. The repertoire consists of 75,000 to 90,000 distinct CDR3 sequences, with more than 12% occurring once and the leading ten covering 4.5% to 7%. Sequencing input: whole blood. The receptor set was obtained from an adult who was a healthcare worker with PCR-confirmed SARS-CoV-2 infection or an uninfected control (not recorded which). Both conserved end residues are part of each CDR3. D genes are given only for firm matches. Clone size is stated in some rows and not others, as once, few, many or a class when expanded.

v_gene: TRBV6-2/TRBV6-3
abundance: few
j_gene: TRBJ2-3
d_gene: .
len: 14
CDR3aa: CASRQRRESDTQYF
CDR3nt: TGTGCCAGCAGACAACGCCGGGAGTCAGATACGCAGTATTTT

v_gene: TRBV11-3
abundance: many
j_gene: TRBJ2-7
d_gene: TRBD2
len: 17
CDR3aa: CASSLATGAGGSYEQYF
CDR3nt: TGTGCCAGCAGCTTAGCGACGGGAGCGGGAGGCTCCTACGAGCAGTACTTC

v_gene: TRBV9
abundance: .
j_gene: TRBJ2-3
d_gene: TRBD2
len: 16
CDR3aa: CASSFRGGREVGTQYF
CDR3nt: TGTGCCAGCAGCTTCCGAGGTGGGCGGGAGGTCGGTACGCAGTATTTT

v_gene: TRBV12-3/TRBV12-4
abundance: few
j_gene: TRBJ2-4
d_gene: .
len: 13
CDR3aa: CASSSAGRNIQYF
CDR3nt: TGTGCCAGCAGTTCCGCAGGGCGAAACATTCAGTACTTC

v_gene: TRBV12-3/TRBV12-4
abundance: many
j_gene: TRBJ2-6
d_gene: TRBD1
len: 19
CDR3aa: CASSGPGQGKDSGANVLTF
CDR3nt: TGTGCCAGCAGCGGACCGGGACAGGGAAAGGACTCTGGGGCCAACGTCCTGACTTTC

v_gene: TRBV19
abundance: .
j_gene: TRBJ1-3
d_gene: .
len: 13
CDR3aa: CATAAGSGNTIYF
CDR3nt: TGTGCCACCGCGGCAGGGAGTGGAAACACCATATATTTT

v_gene: TRBV2
abundance: few
j_gene: TRBJ1-1
d_gene: TRBD1
len: 13
CDR3aa: CASREDRGRGAFF
CDR3nt: TGTGCCAGCAGGGAAGACAGGGGGCGCGGAGCTTTCTTT

v_gene: TRBV6-5
abundance: .
j_gene: TRBJ2-5
d_gene: TRBD2
len: 18
CDR3aa: CATVRGTSGSIRKETQYF
CDR3nt: TGTGCCACCGTTCGAGGGACTAGCGGGAGTATTAGAAAAGAGACCCAGTACTTC

v_gene: TRBV9
abundance: few
j_gene: TRBJ2-1
d_gene: .
len: 13
CDR3aa: CASGGRLGNEQFF
CDR3nt: TGTGCCAGCGGAGGGAGGCTGGGCAATGAGCAGTTCTTC

v_gene: TRBV3-1
abundance: few
j_gene: TRBJ2-7
d_gene: TRBD2
len: 15
CDR3aa: CASSFTGTSNYEQYF
CDR3nt: TGTGCCAGCAGCTTCACCGGGACTAGCAACTACGAGCAGTACTTC

v_gene: TRBV29-1
abundance: .
j_gene: TRBJ2-3
d_gene: .
len: 15
CDR3aa: CSVDLGASSTDTQYF
CDR3nt: TGCAGCGTTGACCTCGGCGCTTCTAGCACAGATACGCAGTATTTT

v_gene: TRBV6-2/TRBV6-3
abundance: few
j_gene: TRBJ2-5
d_gene: TRBD1
len: 13
CDR3aa: CASSSTGLETQYF
CDR3nt: TGTGCCAGCAGTTCGACAGGGCTTGAGACCCAGTACTTC

v_gene: TRBV28
abundance: .
j_gene: TRBJ2-7
d_gene: .
len: 16
CDR3aa: CASSTPAGWKSYEQYF
CDR3nt: TGTGCCAGCAGTACGCCCGCGGGGTGGAAATCCTACGAGCAGTACTTC

v_gene: TRBV7-9
abundance: few
j_gene: TRBJ2-1
d_gene: .
len: 15
CDR3aa: CASRPSPWESSEQFF
CDR3nt: TGTGCCAGCAGGCCCAGTCCGTGGGAGTCTAGTGAGCAGTTCTTC

v_gene: TRBV7-2
abundance: few
j_gene: TRBJ2-5
d_gene: TRBD2
len: 15
CDR3aa: CASSSGSRSIETQYF
CDR3nt: TGTGCCAGCAGTAGCGGGAGTCGGTCAATAGAGACCCAGTACTTC